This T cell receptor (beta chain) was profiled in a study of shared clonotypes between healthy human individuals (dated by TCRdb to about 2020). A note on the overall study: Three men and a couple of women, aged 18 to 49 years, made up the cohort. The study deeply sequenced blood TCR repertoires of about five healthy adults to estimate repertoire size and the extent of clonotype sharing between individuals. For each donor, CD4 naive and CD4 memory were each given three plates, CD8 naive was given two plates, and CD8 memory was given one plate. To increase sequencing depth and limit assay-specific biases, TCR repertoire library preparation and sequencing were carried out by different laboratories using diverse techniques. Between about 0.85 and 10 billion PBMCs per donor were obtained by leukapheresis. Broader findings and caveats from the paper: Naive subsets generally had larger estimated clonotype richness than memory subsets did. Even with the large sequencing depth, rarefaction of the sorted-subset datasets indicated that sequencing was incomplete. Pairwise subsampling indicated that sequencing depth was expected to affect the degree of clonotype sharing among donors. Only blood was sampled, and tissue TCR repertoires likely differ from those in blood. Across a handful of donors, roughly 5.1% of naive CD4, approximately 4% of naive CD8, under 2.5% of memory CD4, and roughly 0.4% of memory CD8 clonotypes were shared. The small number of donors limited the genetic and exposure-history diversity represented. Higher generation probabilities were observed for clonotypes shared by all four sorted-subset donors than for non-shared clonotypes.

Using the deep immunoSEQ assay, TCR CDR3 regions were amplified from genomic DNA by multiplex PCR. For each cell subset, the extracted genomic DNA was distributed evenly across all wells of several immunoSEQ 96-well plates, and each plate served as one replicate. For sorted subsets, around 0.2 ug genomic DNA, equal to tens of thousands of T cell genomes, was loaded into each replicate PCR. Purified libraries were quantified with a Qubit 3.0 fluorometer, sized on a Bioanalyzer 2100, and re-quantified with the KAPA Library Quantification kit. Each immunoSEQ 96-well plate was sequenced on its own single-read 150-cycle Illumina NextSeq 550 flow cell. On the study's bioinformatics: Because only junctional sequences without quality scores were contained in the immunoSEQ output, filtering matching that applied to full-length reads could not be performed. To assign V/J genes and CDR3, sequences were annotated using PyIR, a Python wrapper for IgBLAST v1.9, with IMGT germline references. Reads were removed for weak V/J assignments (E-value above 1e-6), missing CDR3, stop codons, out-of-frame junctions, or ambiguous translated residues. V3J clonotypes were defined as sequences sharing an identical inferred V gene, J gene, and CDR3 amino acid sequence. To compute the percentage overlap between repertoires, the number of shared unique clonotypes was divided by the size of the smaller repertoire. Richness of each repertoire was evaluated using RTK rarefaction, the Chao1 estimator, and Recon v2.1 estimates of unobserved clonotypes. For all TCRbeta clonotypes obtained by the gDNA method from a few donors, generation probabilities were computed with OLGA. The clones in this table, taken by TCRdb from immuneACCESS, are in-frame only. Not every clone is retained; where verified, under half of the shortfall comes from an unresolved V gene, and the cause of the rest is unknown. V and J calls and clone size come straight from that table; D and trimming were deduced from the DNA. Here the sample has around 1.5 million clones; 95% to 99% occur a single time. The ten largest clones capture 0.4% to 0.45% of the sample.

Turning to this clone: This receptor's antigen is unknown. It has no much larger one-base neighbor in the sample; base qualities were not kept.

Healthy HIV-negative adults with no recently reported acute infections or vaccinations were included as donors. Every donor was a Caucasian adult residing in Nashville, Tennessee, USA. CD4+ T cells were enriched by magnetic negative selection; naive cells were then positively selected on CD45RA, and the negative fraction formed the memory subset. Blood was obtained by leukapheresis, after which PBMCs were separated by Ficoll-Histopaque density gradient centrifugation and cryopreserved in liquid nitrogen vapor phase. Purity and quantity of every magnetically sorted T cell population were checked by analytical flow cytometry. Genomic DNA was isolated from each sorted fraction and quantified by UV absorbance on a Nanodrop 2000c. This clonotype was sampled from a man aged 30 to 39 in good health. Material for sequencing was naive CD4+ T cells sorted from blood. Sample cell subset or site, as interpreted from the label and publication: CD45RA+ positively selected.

The DNA sequence is TGCGCCAGCAGCCAAGCTGGGGGACCGCACTATGGCTACACCTTC. This gives the protein CASSQAGGPHYGYTF. The rearrangement combines TRBV4-1 with TRBJ1-2; D gene: possibly TRBD1, on 5 matching bases. The V end loses 1 base and the J end loses 3 bases, and a stretch of 12 bases separates them. The CDR3 has 15 amino acids, counting the end cysteine and phenylalanine. The entry retains the CDR3 DNA only, 45 bases that are in frame from base 1. Based on the germline V gene, the CDR1 and CDR2 sequences are MGHRA and YSYEKL.